This TCR beta chain comes out of a study of blood T cell repertoires in COVID-19. Participants were aged about 18 to 90 years, lived in about 26 US areas, and enrolled virtually. Among Cohort 3 donors, those recovered had two negative PCRs, clearance, or symptom resolution. The data were produced by immunoSEQ multiplex PCR, yet TCRdb's version contains in-frame clones alone and is incomplete. The sample lists 250,000 to 300,000 clones, over 75% seen once, with around 1% in the top ten. The CDR3 extends over 17 amino acids. CDR1 MRHNA and CDR2 SNTAGT come from the germline V gene. The V end lost 3 bases, the J end lost 0 bases, and 15 bases lay between the germline ends.

This TCR was recovered from a woman in her 30s who had recovered from COVID-19. The gene calls are TRBV6-4 and TRBJ2-1; D may be TRBD2 (6 bases). Sequencing used PBMCs or T cells enriched from blood (not recorded which). The DNA for the CDR3 is TGTGCCAGCAGTGAAGGTCCAGGGACTTCCTCCTACAATGAGCAGTTCTTC. Translating it yields CASSEGPGTSSYNEQFF.